The 3 T cell receptor beta chains listed next were all sequenced from one sample in a study of cytomegalovirus exposure and HLA in healthy donors. PCR amplification relied on 60 Vbeta primers (plus 13 Jbeta primers). Using immunoSEQ multiplex PCR, the repertoire was profiled, and TCRdb retains in-frame clones only, with some absent. The table shows just under 95,000 clones, with approximately 84% occurring only once. The source material was PBMCs. The origin of the receptors is a girl aged 2-9 years in good health and CMV-seropositive.

V and J are TRBV4-1 and TRBJ2-7, with 8 nucleotides matching TRBD1. The CDR3 extends over 13 amino acids. V trimming: 2 bases; J trimming: 4 bases; junction bases outside the gene matches: 1. Per germline, CDR1 MGHRA and CDR2 YSYEKL. The CDR3 is CASSQNRGYEQYF. CDR3 bases: TGCGCCAGCAGCCAAAACAGGGGGTACGAGCAGTACTTC.

The chain employs TRBV9 and TRBJ2-7; weak D call: TRBD1 (5 bases). The CDR3 contains 17 residues. V shed 3 bases and J shed 3 bases, with 22 bases lying between them. From germline, CDR1 is SGDLS and CDR2 YYNGEE. For the CDR3, the DNA is TGTGCCAGCAGCGAAGCACGACATAGGGTCAGGGTCTACGAGCAGTACTTC. This sequence encodes CASSEARHRVRVYEQYF.

This chain links TRBV2 with TRBJ2-7, with a tentative D call TRBD1 (5 bases). The V end lost 2 bases, the J end lost 3 bases, and 8 bases lay between the germline ends. The germline V gene has CDR1 SNHLY and CDR2 FYNNEI. The CDR3 consists of 13 residues. CDR3 nucleotides: TGTGCCAGCAGTGAACCCGACAGCTACGAGCAGTACTTC. Translating gives CASSEPDSYEQYF.